The T cell receptor (beta chain) described here comes from a study of cytomegalovirus exposure and HLA in healthy donors. Study results and caveats: Certain sequence variants were highly shared and formed a cluster, and this cluster was likely a sequencing artifact. Analyzed later, most CMV-associated TCR beta chains appeared HLA-restricted. A missense variant in DCLRE1C was later tied to TCR beta V- and J-gene trimming. When a later analysis compared HLA-associated TCR beta chains with equally common others, the HLA-associated chains turned out to be more clonally expanded and to have lower generation probabilities.

Notes on this clone: Its antigen remains unknown.

Germline trimming cut 0 bases from V and 5 bases from J; bases unmatched to any gene: 5. The CDR3 is 16 amino acids. Germline CDR1 and CDR2: LNHNV and YYDKDF (reference sequence). The PCR made use of 60 Vbeta and 13 Jbeta primers. Profiled with immunoSEQ multiplex PCR; TCRdb holds only in-frame clones, not every one. The sample has about 120,000 clones; around 80% are singletons. The genes are TRBV15 and TRBJ2-2; TRBD2 matches at 8 bases. This receptor was identified in a woman between 40 and 55 years old in good health and CMV-seropositive. The sample was PBMCs. The CDR3 DNA is TGTGCCACCAGCAGAGATGCGACTAGCGCAACCGGGGAGCTGTTTTTT. It is translated as CATSRDATSATGELFF.